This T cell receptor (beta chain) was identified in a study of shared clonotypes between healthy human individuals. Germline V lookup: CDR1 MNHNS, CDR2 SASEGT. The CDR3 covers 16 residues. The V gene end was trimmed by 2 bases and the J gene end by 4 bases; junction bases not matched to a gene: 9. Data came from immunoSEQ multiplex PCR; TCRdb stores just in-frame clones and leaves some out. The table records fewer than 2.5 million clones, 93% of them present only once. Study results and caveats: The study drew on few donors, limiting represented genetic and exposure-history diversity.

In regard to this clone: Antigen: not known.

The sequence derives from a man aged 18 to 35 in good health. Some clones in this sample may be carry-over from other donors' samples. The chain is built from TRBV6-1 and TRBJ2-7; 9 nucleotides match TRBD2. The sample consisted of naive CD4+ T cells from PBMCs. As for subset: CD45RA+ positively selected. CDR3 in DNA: TGTGCCAGCAGTGAACATCTGGTAGCGGGAGCGTACGAGCAGTACTTC. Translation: CASSEHLVAGAYEQYF.